These T cell receptor beta chains were read from a single sample in a study of regulatory T cells in long-lasting Graves disease. TCRdb used MiXCR to reprocess the multiplex PCR reads, holding one entry per CDR3 protein. The sample holds 400,000 or so distinct CDR3 sequences; around 21% are singletons and the top ten take around 20%. This specimen consisted of peripheral blood mononuclear cells (PBMCs), obtained when the disease was refractory, from a patient treated with antithyroid drugs. These receptors were taken from a female donor with Graves disease. Each CDR3 is given with its conserved first and last residue. The D gene is left open where the match is weak. Only part of the rows carry a size: once, few, many, or a class if the clone is expanded.

abundance	len	v_gene	j_gene	d_gene	CDR3aa	CDR3nt
many	16	TRBV7-7	TRBJ2-2	-	CASSRRGKDVAGELFF	TGTGCTAGCAGCCGCCGAGGGAAAGACGTTGCCGGGGAGCTGTTTTTT
few	14	TRBV10-1	TRBJ2-2	-	CASSESLSVGELFF	TGCGCCAGCAGTGAGTCTCTATCGGTCGGGGAGCTGTTTTTT
few	16	TRBV11-1	TRBJ2-3	TRBD2	CASSPWTSGSSDTQYF	TGTGCCAGCAGCCCATGGACTAGCGGGAGCTCAGATACGCAGTATTTT
-	15	TRBV9	TRBJ2-5	-	CASSVSQGGGETQYF	TGTGCCAGCAGCGTGAGTCAGGGCGGTGGAGAGACCCAGTACTTC
few	16	TRBV5-6	TRBJ2-2	-	CASSLVFNSNTGELFF	TGTGCCAGCAGCTTGGTCTTTAACAGTAACACCGGGGAGCTGTTTTTT
many	14	TRBV24-1	TRBJ2-7	-	CATSDPRRAGEQYF	TGTGCCACCAGTGATCCACGACGGGCCGGCGAGCAGTACTTC
-	15	TRBV4-3	TRBJ2-7	-	CASSQVSTGVYEQYF	TGCGCCAGCAGCCAAGTATCCACGGGGGTCTACGAGCAGTACTTC
few	15	TRBV20-1	TRBJ2-2	TRBD1	CSARRQGPVAGELFF	TGCAGTGCTAGAAGACAGGGACCCGTCGCCGGGGAGCTGTTTTTT
few	16	TRBV20-1	TRBJ2-5	-	CSARTVRETYQETQYF	TGCAGTGCTAGGACAGTTAGGGAAACGTACCAAGAGACCCAGTACTTC
many	12	TRBV3-1	TRBJ2-5	-	CASSQIQETQYF	TGTGCCAGCAGCCAAATCCAAGAGACCCAGTACTTC
-	16	TRBV11-2	TRBJ2-5	TRBD1	CASSLGQGGIEETQYF	TGTGCCAGCAGCTTAGGACAGGGGGGAATAGAAGAGACCCAGTACTTC
few	18	TRBV6-1	TRBJ2-4	TRBD1	CASSPNGGQTGGRNIQYF	TGTGCCAGCAGCCCGAACGGGGGTCAGACAGGGGGCAGGAACATTCAGTACTTC
-	16	TRBV6-2/TRBV6-3	TRBJ1-1	TRBD1	CASSYSPGQGNTEAFF	TGTGCCAGCAGTTACTCCCCGGGACAGGGAAACACTGAAGCTTTCTTT